The 22 T cell receptor beta chains below come from one sample, sequenced in a study of blood T cell repertoires in COVID-19. TCRdb's copy holds only in-frame clones and misses some; the assay was immunoSEQ multiplex PCR. The table records approximately 160,000 clones, roughly 84% of them present only once. The specimen sequenced was PBMCs or T cells enriched from blood (not recorded which). These receptors came from a woman aged 50 to 60 who had recovered from COVID-19.

The chain joins TRBV20-1 to TRBJ2-1, with TRBD2 matching over 10 bases. V shed 3 bases and J 7 bases; nucleotides not matched to a gene: 9. CDR1 is DFQATT and CDR2 is SNEGSKA in the germline V gene (reference sequence). The CDR3 contains 15 residues. The CDR3 loop reads CSASKPSGSTNEQFF. The CDR3 bases are TGCAGTGCTAGTAAGCCTAGCGGGAGCACTAATGAGCAGTTCTTC.

The rearrangement uses TRBV5-6 and TRBJ2-7, with TRBD2 matching 11 bases. The ends lost 5 bases at V and 2 bases at J; junction bases unmatched: 9. From germline, CDR1 is SGHDT and CDR2 YYEEEE. This CDR3 has 16 amino acids. The CDR3: CASSPGLAAAPYEQYF. For the CDR3, the DNA is TGTGCCAGCAGTCCGGGACTAGCGGCAGCTCCCTACGAGCAGTACTTC.

The gene calls are TRBV19 and TRBJ2-5, with 13 positions matching TRBD2. Germline lookup yields CDR1 LNHDA and CDR2 SQIVND (reference sequence). The CDR3 is 15 residues long. The trim removed 4 bases at V and 2 bases at J, leaving 1 base unmatched. CDR3 coding DNA: TGTGCCAGTAGTAAACTAGCGGGAGGGCAAGAGACCCAGTACTTC. This translates into CASSKLAGGQETQYF.

The chain employs TRBV7-8 and TRBJ2-2; 14 positions agree with TRBD2. The junction had 4 bases not matched to a gene; V was cut back by 5 bases and J by 5 bases. The CDR3 is 16 residues long. In germline, CDR1 is SGHVS, CDR2 FQNEAQ. CDR3 loop: CASSLGLAGVTGELFF. The CDR3, as DNA: TGTGCCAGCAGCCTGGGACTAGCGGGAGTTACCGGGGAGCTGTTTTTT.

V gene TRBV19 combines with J gene TRBJ1-2; D not resolved. Trimming shortened V by 5 bases and J by 6 bases, and 16 bases separated the two germline ends. There are 14 residues in the CDR3. Germline V CDR1 and CDR2: LNHDA, SQIVND (reference sequence). In DNA, the CDR3 is TGTGCCAGTAGTTCACCCTCCTATGAAAATGGCTACACCTTC. This gives the protein CASSSPSYENGYTF.

This chain joins TRBV7-2 and TRBJ1-5, with D uncertain. The CDR3 is 11 amino acids. The germline gives CDR1 SGHTA, CDR2 FQGNSA. Trimming stripped 5 bases from V and 16 bases from J, with 15 bases between. CDR3: CASSPRRGRHF. For the CDR3, the DNA is TGTGCCAGCAGCCCGAGGAGAGGGAGACATTTT.

This chain links TRBV4-3 with TRBJ2-7, with D possibly matching TRBD1 (5 bases). Per germline, CDR1 LGHNA and CDR2 YSLEER. This CDR3 contains 15 residues. Trimming shortened V by 0 bases and J by 1 base, and 10 bases separated the two germline ends. The CDR3, as DNA: TGCGCCAGCAGCCAAGAACCTAGGGGTTCCTACGAGCAGTACTTC. Amino acids: CASSQEPRGSYEQYF.

J is TRBJ2-3 and V is TRBV11-2; 8 bases are shared with TRBD1. The CDR3 consists of 16 residues. CDR1 is SGHAT, CDR2 FQNNGV, per germline. The trim removed 2 bases at V and 3 bases at J, leaving 7 bases unmatched. CDR3 sequence (DNA): TGTGCCAGCAGCTTAAGGGAAAGGACAGGGACAGATACGCAGTATTTT. Protein: CASSLRERTGTDTQYF.

V is TRBV19 and J is TRBJ2-1; D is perhaps TRBD2 (6 bases). The CDR3 length is 12 residues. Germline V gives CDR1 LNHDA, CDR2 SQIVND (reference sequence). V lost 5 bases and J lost 4, with 6 bases in between. DNA of the CDR3: TGTGCCAGTAGTGGGAGGTACAATGAGCAGTTCTTC. Protein: CASSGRYNEQFF.

J is TRBJ2-7 and V is TRBV3-1 (or the pseudogene TRBV3-2); possible D gene TRBD1, 5 bases. Between the trimmed V and J ends, which lost 2 bases and 6 bases, there was a span of 8 bases. The CDR3 sequence is 12 residues long. CDR1 LGHDT and CDR2 YNNKEL come from the germline V gene (reference sequence). The CDR3 nucleotides are TGTGCCAGCAGCCAACAGGGAACCGAGCAGTACTTC. The encoded protein is CASSQQGTEQYF.

A single count supports this clone. This chain joins TRBV13 and TRBJ1-2, with D hard to call. CDR1 and CDR2 from the germline V gene are PRHDT and FYEKMQ (reference sequence). This CDR3 is built from 13 residues. V dropped 4 bases and J dropped 4 bases, with 10 bases sitting between them. The DNA of the CDR3 is TGTGCCAGCAGCTCCCCCCGGGGCTATGGCTACACCTTC. Residues: CASSSPRGYGYTF.

The rearrangement joins TRBV12-3 or TRBV12-4 to TRBJ1-1; no definite D call. The CDR3 runs to 13 residues. Trimming removed 2 bases from V and 10 bases from J, with 14 bases in between. CDR3 protein: CASSLRSAAGAFF. The DNA for the CDR3 is TGTGCCAGCAGTTTACGTTCGGCCGCGGGAGCTTTCTTT.

This clone has just one count. The chain uses TRBV24-1 and TRBJ1-5; 7 nucleotides match TRBD1. There are 13 residues in the CDR3. The V segment lost 5 bases and the J segment 7 bases; nucleotides outside the gene matches: 4. The germline V gene encodes CDR1 KGHDR and CDR2 SFDVKD. The CDR3 nucleotides are TGTGCCACCAGTGCCAACAGGGGACAGCCCCAGCATTTT. Residues: CATSANRGQPQHF.

The V and J genes are TRBV4-1 and TRBJ1-4, with D perhaps TRBD1 (5 bases). CDR3 size: 14 residues. CDR1 and CDR2 from the germline V gene are MGHRA and YSYEKL. The V and J ends lost 1 base and 7 bases respectively, with 10 bases between them. The CDR3 loop is CASSQGGAGEKLFF. The CDR3 DNA follows: TGCGCCAGCAGCCAAGGGGGCGCAGGTGAAAAACTGTTTTTT.

The chain couples TRBV29-1 to TRBJ1-4, with D hard to call. Germline V lookup: CDR1 SQVTM, CDR2 ANQGSEA. V gave up 4 bases and J gave up 4 bases, with 10 bases separating them. This CDR3 contains 13 residues. The CDR3 loop is CSVVEQINEKLFF. CDR3 DNA: TGCAGCGTTGTAGAACAGATTAATGAAAAACTGTTTTTT.

This chain uses TRBV3-1 (or the pseudogene TRBV3-2) with TRBJ2-5, with 8 bases identical to TRBD2. The CDR3 loop spans 14 amino acids. With V trimmed by 6 bases and J by 5 bases, 8 bases remained unmatched. The germline CDR1 and CDR2 sequences are LGHDT and YNNKEL (reference sequence). CDR3 DNA: TGTGCCAGCAGGAACGGGGGGGCCAGCGAGACCCAGTACTTC. It codes for CASRNGGASETQYF.

The CDR3 bases are TGTGCCAGCAGTGAAATGACAGGTGTAGTTAGACTGTTTTTT. It is translated as CASSEMTGVVRLFF. The genes are TRBV2 and TRBJ1-4; perhaps TRBD1 as D (6 bases). This CDR3 has 14 residues. V was shortened by 2 bases and J by 13 bases, with 17 bases between the two germline ends. Germline lookup yields CDR1 SNHLY and CDR2 FYNNEI.

This clone occurred once. The genes are TRBV11-2 and TRBJ1-1; D gene unclear. CDR1 and CDR2 (germline): SGHAT, FQNNGV. Trimming stripped 2 bases from V and 7 bases from J, with 8 bases between. The CDR3 loop spans 12 amino acids. CDR3 amino acids: CASSLIGVEAFF. DNA of the CDR3: TGTGCCAGCAGCTTAATCGGGGTTGAAGCTTTCTTT.

The V call is TRBV5-1, the J call TRBJ2-2; D ambiguous. The V gene lost 0 bases and the J gene lost 7 bases, with 10 bases spanning the gap. The germline V gene encodes CDR1 SGHRS and CDR2 YFSETQ. CDR3 length: 14 amino acids. The CDR3 DNA reads as TGCGCCAGCAGCTTGGCCGTCGAGAGCGGGGAGCTGTTTTTT. This translates into CASSLAVESGELFF. Based on the CDR3 plus reference TRBV5-1 and TRBJ2-2, the full variable domain is KAGVTQTPRYLIKTRGQQVTLSCSPISGHRSVSWYQQTPGQGLQFLFEYFSETQRNKGNFPGRFSGRQFSNSRSEMNVSTLELGDSALYLCASSLAVESGELFFGEGSRLTVL.

The V and J genes are TRBV4-1 and TRBJ2-7, with D possibly matching TRBD2 (6 bases). Trimming removed 4 bases from V and 3 bases from J, with 16 bases in between. CDR3 size: 15 residues. Germline CDR1 reads MGHRA; CDR2 reads YSYEKL. Written as DNA, the CDR3 is TGCGCCAGCAGCCCGGGGGAGCCAGCCTTCTACGAGCAGTACTTC. Residues: CASSPGEPAFYEQYF.

The gene calls are TRBV7-3 and TRBJ1-6, with D possibly matching TRBD1 (6 bases). Trimming left V 5 bases short and J 1 base short, with 18 bases between. This CDR3 has 18 residues. Germline V gene lookup returns CDR1 SGHTA and CDR2 FQGTGA. CDR3 sequence: CASSPPYREGSYNSPLHF. Here the CDR3 DNA reads TGTGCCAGCAGCCCACCTTACAGGGAGGGATCCTATAATTCACCCCTCCACTTT.

The chain combines TRBV7-9 with TRBJ2-7, with D perhaps matching TRBD2 (7 bases). The length of the CDR3 is 13 residues. Germline assignment: CDR1 SEHNR and CDR2 FQNEAQ (reference sequence). Between the trimmed V and J ends, which lost 3 bases and 3 bases, there was a span of 9 bases. The CDR3 DNA is TGTGCCAGCAGCTTGGGGGGGCTCTACGAGCAGTACTTC. Protein: CASSLGGLYEQYF. Combining the CDR3 with reference TRBV7-9 and TRBJ2-7 gives the whole variable domain DTGVSQNPRHKITKRGQNVTFRCDPISEHNRLYWYRQTLGQGPEFLTYFQNEAQLEKSRLLSDRFSAERPKGSFSTLEIQRTEQGDSAMYLCASSLGGLYEQYFGPGTRLTVT.